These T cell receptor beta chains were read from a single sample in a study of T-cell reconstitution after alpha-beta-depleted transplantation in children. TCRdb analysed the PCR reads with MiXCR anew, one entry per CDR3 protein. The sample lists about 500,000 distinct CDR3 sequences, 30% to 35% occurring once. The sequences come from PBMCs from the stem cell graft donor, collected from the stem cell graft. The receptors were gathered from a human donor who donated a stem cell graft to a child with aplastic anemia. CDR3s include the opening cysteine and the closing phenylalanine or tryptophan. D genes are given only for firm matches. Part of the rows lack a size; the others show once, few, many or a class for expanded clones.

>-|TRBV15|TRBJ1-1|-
CATSRVGAEAFF
TGTGCCACCAGCAGGGTGGGGGCTGAAGCTTTCTTT
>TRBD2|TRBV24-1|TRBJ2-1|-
CATSEGGRGHEQFF
TGTGCCACGAGTGAAGGCGGGAGAGGTCATGAGCAGTTCTTC
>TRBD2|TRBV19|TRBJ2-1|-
CASSIRSGLAGNEQFF
TGTGCCAGTAGTATCCGATCCGGGCTAGCGGGAAATGAGCAGTTCTTC
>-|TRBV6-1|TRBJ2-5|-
CASSELGGLQETQYF
TGTGCCAGCAGTGAACTCGGGGGACTTCAAGAGACCCAGTACTTC
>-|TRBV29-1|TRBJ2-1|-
CSVRKASFDNNEQFF
TGCAGCGTAAGAAAAGCCTCCTTCGATAACAATGAGCAGTTCTTC
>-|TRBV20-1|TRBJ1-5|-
CSASTDPYSNQPQHF
TGCAGTGCTAGTACAGACCCGTATAGCAATCAGCCCCAGCATTTT
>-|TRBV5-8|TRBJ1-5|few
CASSLGGQADQPQHF
TGTGCCAGCAGCTTAGGCGGGCAGGCGGATCAGCCCCAGCATTTT
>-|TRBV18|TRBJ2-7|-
CASSPRLTVGVDEQYF
TGTGCCAGCTCACCACGACTGACAGTAGGGGTCGACGAGCAGTACTTC
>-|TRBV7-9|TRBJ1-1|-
CASSLGTPTEEAFF
TGTGCCAGCAGCTTAGGGACACCGACCGAGGAAGCTTTCTTT
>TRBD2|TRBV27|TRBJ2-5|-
CASSLMAGAVWETQYF
TGTGCCAGCAGTTTAATGGCGGGAGCGGTCTGGGAGACCCAGTACTTC
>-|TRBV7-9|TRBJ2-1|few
CASSFASGVAYNEQFF
TGTGCCAGCAGCTTCGCGTCGGGGGTCGCATACAATGAGCAGTTCTTC
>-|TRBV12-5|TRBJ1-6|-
CASAPGSTNNSPLHF
TGTGCTAGTGCCCCCGGTTCGACCAATAATTCACCCCTCCACTTT
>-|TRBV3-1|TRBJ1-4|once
CASSPGTPNEKLFF
TGTGCCAGCAGCCCCGGGACACCTAATGAAAAACTGTTTTTT
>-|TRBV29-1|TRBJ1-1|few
CSVGDGYEAFF
TGCAGCGTTGGTGACGGCTATGAAGCTTTCTTT
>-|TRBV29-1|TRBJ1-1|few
CSPLEQNTEAFF
TGCAGCCCTTTAGAGCAGAACACTGAAGCTTTCTTT
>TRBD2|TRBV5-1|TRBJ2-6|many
CASSLSGTSSGANVLTF
TGCGCCAGCAGCTTATCGGGGACTAGCTCTGGGGCCAACGTCCTGACTTTC
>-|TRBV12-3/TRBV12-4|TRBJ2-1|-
CASSWGQTEQFF
TGTGCCAGCAGTTGGGGGCAGACGGAGCAGTTCTTC
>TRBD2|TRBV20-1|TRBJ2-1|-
CSARDGGGYDNEQFF
TGCAGTGCTAGAGATGGGGGGGGATACGACAATGAGCAGTTCTTC
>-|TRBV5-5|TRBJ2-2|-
CASSWGVSSGELFF
TGTGCCAGCAGCTGGGGGGTGTCCTCCGGGGAGCTGTTTTTT
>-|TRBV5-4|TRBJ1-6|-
CASSFESPGSSPLHF
TGTGCCAGCAGCTTTGAAAGCCCCGGGAGTTCACCCCTCCACTTT
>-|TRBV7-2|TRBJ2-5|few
CASSLSTPNGQETQYF
TGTGCCAGCAGCTTAAGTACCCCGAACGGCCAAGAGACCCAGTACTTC
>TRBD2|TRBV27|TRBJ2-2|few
CASSLQGGRYTGELFF
TGTGCCAGCAGTCTTCAGGGAGGGAGGTACACCGGGGAGCTGTTTTTT
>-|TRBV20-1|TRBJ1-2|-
CSARERGGLSNYGYTF
TGCAGTGCTAGAGAGCGGGGAGGTTTATCTAACTATGGCTACACCTTC
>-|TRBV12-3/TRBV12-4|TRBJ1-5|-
CASSLNTGRGNQPQHF
TGTGCCAGCAGTTTAAATACGGGCAGGGGCAATCAGCCCCAGCATTTT
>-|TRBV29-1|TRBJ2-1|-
CSVEGLASSYNEQFF
TGCAGCGTTGAAGGGCTCGCCAGCTCCTACAATGAGCAGTTCTTC
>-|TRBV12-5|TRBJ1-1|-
CASGFGFAEAFF
TGTGCTAGTGGTTTTGGGTTCGCTGAAGCTTTCTTT
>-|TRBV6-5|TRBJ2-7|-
CASSYSLGLEGPYEQYF
TGTGCCAGCAGTTACTCGCTCGGTTTAGAGGGGCCCTACGAGCAGTACTTC
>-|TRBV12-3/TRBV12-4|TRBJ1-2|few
CASSPTNYGYTF
TGTGCCAGCAGTCCTACCAACTATGGCTACACCTTC
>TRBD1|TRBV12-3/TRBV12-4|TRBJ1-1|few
CASSSRQGASTEAFF
TGTGCCAGCAGTTCCCGGCAGGGGGCGAGCACTGAAGCTTTCTTT
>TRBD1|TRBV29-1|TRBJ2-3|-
CSVEGQSSTQYF
TGCAGCGTTGAGGGACAGTCCAGTACGCAGTATTTT
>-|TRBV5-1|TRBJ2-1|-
CASSLGTVNEQFF
TGCGCCAGCAGCTTGGGGACAGTCAATGAGCAGTTCTTC
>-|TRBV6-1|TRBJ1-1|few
CASRTPAGENTEAFF
TGTGCCAGCAGAACCCCGGCAGGGGAGAACACTGAAGCTTTCTTT
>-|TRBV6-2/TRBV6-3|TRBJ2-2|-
CASSDRDLYTGELFF
TGTGCCAGCAGCGACCGGGACCTATACACCGGGGAGCTGTTTTTT
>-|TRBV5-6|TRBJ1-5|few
CASSPSRLGNQPQHF
TGTGCCAGCAGCCCAAGTCGTTTGGGCAATCAGCCCCAGCATTTT
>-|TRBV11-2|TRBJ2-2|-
CASSYTWGGRGYTGELFF
TGTGCCAGCAGCTACACTTGGGGGGGGCGCGGATACACCGGGGAGCTGTTTTTT
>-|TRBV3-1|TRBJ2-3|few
CASSQVQRTTDTQYF
TGTGCCAGCAGCCAAGTCCAGCGGACCACAGATACGCAGTATTTT
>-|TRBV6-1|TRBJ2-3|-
CASRRAGGDTQYF
TGTGCCAGCAGAAGAGCAGGGGGGGATACGCAGTATTTT
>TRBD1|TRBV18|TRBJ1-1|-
CASSPGQGGQTEAFF
TGTGCCAGCTCACCAGGACAGGGAGGGCAAACTGAAGCTTTCTTT
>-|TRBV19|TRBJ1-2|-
CASSSFGRQEHYGYTF
TGTGCCAGTAGTAGTTTTGGTCGACAGGAACACTATGGCTACACCTTC
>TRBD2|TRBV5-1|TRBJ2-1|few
CASSHTSGSYNEQFF
TGCGCCAGCAGCCATACGAGCGGGAGTTACAATGAGCAGTTCTTC
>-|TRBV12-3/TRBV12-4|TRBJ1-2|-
CASSLISNYGYTF
TGTGCCAGCAGTTTAATCTCTAACTATGGCTACACCTTC
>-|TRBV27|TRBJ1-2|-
CASRKGTGPYGYTF
TGTGCCAGCAGAAAAGGGACGGGGCCCTATGGCTACACCTTC
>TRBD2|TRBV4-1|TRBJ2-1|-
CASSQASGTSGRVNEQFF
TGCGCCAGCAGCCAAGCGTCCGGGACTAGCGGGAGGGTCAATGAGCAGTTCTTC
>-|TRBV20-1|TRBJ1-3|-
CSVPQRVNGNTIYF
TGCAGTGTTCCCCAACGGGTCAACGGAAACACCATATATTTT
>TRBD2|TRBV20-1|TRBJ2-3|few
CSATGTSGVTDTQYF
TGCAGTGCTACCGGGACTAGCGGGGTCACAGATACGCAGTATTTT
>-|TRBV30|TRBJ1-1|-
CAWIRDTEAFF
TGTGCCTGGATCAGGGACACTGAAGCTTTCTTT
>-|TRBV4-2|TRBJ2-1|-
CASSQDFREFHNEQFF
TGTGCCAGCAGCCAAGACTTTCGGGAGTTTCACAATGAGCAGTTCTTC